This T cell receptor beta chain was sequenced during a study of T-cell reconstitution after alpha-beta-depleted transplantation in children. The CDR3 loop spans 14 amino acids. The germline CDR1 and CDR2 sequences are DFQATT and SNEGSKA (reference sequence). V dropped 3 bases and J dropped 9 bases, with 18 bases sitting between them. This clonotype was counted a few times. A library of TCRbeta sequences, prepared with unique molecular identifiers, was generated. TCRdb reprocessed the PCR reads via MiXCR and lists one record per CDR3 protein. The sample consists of hundreds of thousands of distinct CDR3 sequences, 9.5% to 15% of them appearing once.

The sample in question was PBMCs from the stem cell graft donor, obtained from the stem cell graft. The receptor comes from a human donor who donated a stem cell graft to a child with acute lymphoblastic leukemia. This chain uses TRBV20-1 with TRBJ2-1, with a weak D call TRBD2 (7 bases). CDR3 coding DNA: TGCAGTGCTAGTAGGGGGGGGGCTCAAGGTGAGCAGTTCTTC. This translates into CSASRGGAQGEQFF.